This T cell receptor beta chain appears in the sequencing data of a study of cytomegalovirus exposure and HLA in healthy donors. Overall study context: Unique TCR beta sequences numbering some 120 million came from around 180 million T cells in an earlier analysis. Study findings and constraints: Researchers counted 180 or so TCR beta chains as cytomegalovirus-associated. Several of the most significant clusters were apparently associated with common viral pathogens in a later analysis. Later analysis associated a missense DCLRE1C variant with TCR beta V- and J-gene trimming.

This CDR3 contains 13 residues. CDR1 is MDHEN, CDR2 SYDVKM, per germline. V was shortened by 3 bases and J by 7 bases, with 13 bases between the two germline ends. As for this clone: Its specificity is unknown.

The study ran its PCR with 60 Vbeta and 13 Jbeta primers. Here immunoSEQ multiplex PCR was the method, and the copy in TCRdb shows in-frame clones only, minus some. This table holds about 160,000 clones, roughly 85% found once. The TCR sequence derives from a man between 35 and 55 years old in good health and CMV-seronegative. Sequences were obtained from PBMCs. The J gene is TRBJ2-7, the V gene TRBV28, with TRBD1 as a possible D gene (6 bases). The CDR3, as DNA: TGTGCCAGCAGTTTTCAGGACAGATTTGAGCAGTACTTC. This codes for CASSFQDRFEQYF. The full variable domain, in which reference TRBV28 and TRBJ2-7 provide the parts outside the CDR3, is DVKVTQSSRYLVKRTGEKVFLECVQDMDHENMFWYRQDPGLGLRLIYFSYDVKMKEKGDIPEGYSVSREKKERFSLILESASTNQTSMYLCASSFQDRFEQYFGPGTRLTVT.